These 27 T cell receptor beta chains share one sample of origin, sequenced in a study of T cell clonality in common variable immunodeficiency. General study results and limits: Reportedly, TCR beta sequences from common variable immunodeficiency showed fewer deletions and N-nucleotide insertions.

Which antigens these TCRs recognize remains unknown. Measured with immunoSEQ multiplex PCR; TCRdb has only the in-frame clones, and not every one. In total the sample includes approximately 30,000 clones, none of them seen once. The sequencing sample was made of peripheral blood mononuclear cells. The receptors were sampled from a human donor with common variable immunodeficiency.

This clone is deemed medium-sized. The read falls 3 residues short of the CDR3 end, and the missing part is taken from the germline J gene. The chain carries TRBV20-1 and TRBJ2-7; TRBD2 is a possible D gene (5 bases). The germline gives CDR1 DFQATT, CDR2 SNEGSKA (reference sequence). The CDR3 sequence is 12 residues long. The V end was cut by 6 bases, the J end by 3 bases, with 12 bases between. The CDR3 loop is CSAGGDYYEQYF. The part of the CDR3 DNA that was read is TGCAGTGCCGGTGGTGACTACTACGAG.

This clone was observed many times. The read falls 3 residues short of the CDR3 end, and the missing part is taken from the germline J gene. The chain carries TRBV4-2 and TRBJ2-7, with 8 nucleotides matching TRBD2. This CDR3 contains 14 residues. V shed 4 bases, J shed 3 bases, and the junction held 5 bases outside the gene matches. Germline CDR1 is LGHNA and CDR2 is YNFKEQ. The CDR3 protein is CASSPRGGGYEQYF. Partial CDR3 DNA: TGTGCCAGCAGCCCCCGGGGGGGCGGCTACGAG.

This clone is labeled as medium-sized. The read halts 3 residues ahead of the CDR3 end, with the missing end drawn from the germline J gene. The V gene is TRBV29-1, the J gene TRBJ1-2, with D unclear. This CDR3 spans 14 amino acids. Trimming cost V 4 bases and J 0 bases, with 12 bases left between them. Germline assignment: CDR1 SQVTM and CDR2 ANQGSEA. CDR3 DNA, as far as it was read: TGCAGCGTTGTCTTGATCACAGCTAACTATGGC. It encodes CSVVLITANYG. The entire CDR3 reads CSVVLITANYGYTF.

On this clone itself: The sequence runs out 3 residues before the end of the CDR3; the remainder is reconstructed from the germline J gene. The chain recombines TRBV2 with TRBJ1-3; TRBD1 agrees at 7 bases. The J segment lost 2 bases and the V segment lost 6 bases, leaving 4 bases of the junction unmatched. The CDR3 covers 14 residues. Looked up from germline, CDR1 is SNHLY and CDR2 is FYNNEI. The sequenced part of the CDR3 DNA is TGTGCCAGCAGCCCAGGGGGAGCTGGAAACACC. Translation: CASSPGGAGNT. The full-length CDR3 reads as CASSPGGAGNTIYF.

In the case of this clone: Coverage ceases 3 residues before the CDR3 finishes, and the germline J gene fills in the end. The chain is built from TRBV18 and TRBJ1-5, with D unclear. The V and J ends lost 4 bases and 5 bases respectively, with 12 bases between them. The germline CDR1 and CDR2 sequences are KGHSH and LQKENI. This CDR3 is built from 14 residues. The CDR3: CASSLLDGDQPQHF. The part of the CDR3 DNA that was read is TGTGCCAGCTCACTACTGGACGGGGATCAGCCC.

A remark on this clone: The sequenced fragment ends 3 residues before the CDR3 boundary, so the rest is inferred from the germline J gene. The chain recombines TRBV20-1 with TRBJ2-5; 7 bases fit TRBD2. V shed 3 bases, J shed 1 base, and the junction held 2 bases outside the gene matches. The CDR3 has 13 amino acids. CDR1 and CDR2 (germline): DFQATT, SNEGSKA (reference sequence). The DNA read from the CDR3 is TGCAGTGCTAGGGGGACTACCCAAGAGACC. Translating gives CSARGTTQET. The whole CDR3 protein is CSARGTTQETQYF.

With respect to this clone: The read terminates 3 residues ahead of where the CDR3 ends, so the germline J gene completes it. The chain joins TRBV7-2 to TRBJ1-3; perhaps TRBD1 as D (6 bases). Germline V lookup: CDR1 SGHTA, CDR2 FQGNSA. V shed 5 bases and J shed 1 base, with 12 bases lying between them. CDR3 length: 15 amino acids. The DNA read from the CDR3 is TGTGCCAGCAGCCGTAACACAGGGTCTGGAAACACC. Translating it yields CASSRNTGSGNT. The entire CDR3 is CASSRNTGSGNTIYF.

Many counts were recorded for this clone. The sequenced fragment ends 3 residues before the CDR3 boundary, so the rest is inferred from the germline J gene. The chain is built from TRBV6-1 and TRBJ1-2; weak D call: TRBD1 (6 bases). CDR1 and CDR2 from the germline V gene are MNHNS and SASEGT. This CDR3 comprises 15 residues. V lost 1 base and J 6 bases, leaving 15 bases between the germline ends. CDR3 DNA, as far as it was read: TGTGCCAGCAGTGAAGTGGGTACAGGGTATGATGGC. Its protein is CASSEVGTGYDG. The whole CDR3 sequence reads CASSEVGTGYDGYTF.

This clone was seen repeatedly, ten times or more. The missing CDR3 end, 3 residues past where the read stops, is filled in from the germline J gene. The rearrangement uses TRBV20-1 and TRBJ1-1, with D possibly matching TRBD1 (6 bases). This CDR3 spans 12 amino acids. CDR1 DFQATT and CDR2 SNEGSKA come from the germline V gene (reference sequence). The CDR3 spells CSARTGIRQAFF. CDR3 DNA (partial): TGCAGTGCCAGAACAGGGATCCGGCAA.

The DNA read from the CDR3 is TGTGCCACCCGGGACACTTATAGCAATCAGCCC. Residues: CATRDTYSNQP. The complete CDR3 reads CATRDTYSNQPQHF. V and J are TRBV19 and TRBJ1-5; a possible D gene is TRBD1 (6 bases). The CDR3 end falls 3 residues outside the read, so it is completed with the germline J gene. The CDR3 loop spans 14 amino acids. Germline V gene lookup returns CDR1 LNHDA and CDR2 SQIVND (reference sequence). Deletions cut 10 bases from V and 0 bases from J, with 13 bases between.

Worth noting for this clone: The read ends 3 residues early relative to the CDR3; the germline J gene fills the gap. The rearrangement links TRBV5-1 to TRBJ2-7; 11 nucleotides line up with TRBD1. The CDR3 extends over 14 amino acids. V was pared by 5 bases and J by 5 bases, with 6 bases of the junction left unmatched. CDR1 is SGHRS, CDR2 YFSETQ, per germline. The part of the CDR3 DNA that was read is TGCGCCAGCAGGACCGGGACAGGGGGTCACGAG. Amino acid sequence: CASRTGTGGHE. The entire CDR3 sequence reads CASRTGTGGHEQYF.

As for this clone: The read gets to within 3 residues of the CDR3 end, and the germline J gene fills in the rest. The chain is built from TRBV19 and TRBJ1-6; perhaps TRBD1 as D (5 bases). Germline-derived CDR1 and CDR2 are LNHDA and SQIVND (reference sequence). The CDR3 runs to 13 residues. The germline V and J ends were trimmed by 8 bases and 2 bases, with 7 bases remaining between them. Here the CDR3 reads CASQGAYNSPLHF. The sequenced part of the CDR3 DNA is TGTGCCAGTCAGGGCGCCTATAATTCACCC.

This clone was counted ten times or more. The sequence runs out 3 residues before the end of the CDR3; the remainder is reconstructed from the germline J gene. The chain couples TRBV7-3 to TRBJ2-1, with 8 bases matching TRBD2. The junction had 6 bases not matched to a gene; V was cut back by 5 bases and J by 6 bases. This CDR3 region has 14 residues. Germline-derived CDR1 and CDR2 are SGHTA and FQGTGA. CDR3 residues: CASSPGLAGNEQFF. Partial CDR3 DNA: TGTGCCAGCAGCCCCGGACTAGCTGGCAATGAG.

This clone counts as medium-sized. Coverage ceases 3 residues before the CDR3 finishes, and the germline J gene fills in the end. This rearrangement joins TRBV20-1 to TRBJ1-1; 7 bases align to TRBD1. Germline V gene data show CDR1 as DFQATT and CDR2 as SNEGSKA (reference sequence). V was pared by 4 bases and J by 0 bases, with 2 bases of the junction left unmatched. The CDR3 spans 13 residues. The sequenced part of the CDR3 DNA is TGCAGTGCTAAGGACAGGCTGAACACTGAA. Translating it yields CSAKDRLNTE. The CDR3 reads in full as CSAKDRLNTEAFF.

This clone came up many times. The DNA ends 3 residues before the CDR3 does, and the rest of the CDR3 is filled in from the germline J gene. The chain is built from TRBV5-5 and TRBJ2-6; D remains ambiguous. The germline V gene encodes CDR1 SGHKS and CDR2 YYEKEE (reference sequence). V was pared by 4 bases and J by 0 bases, with 8 bases between. The CDR3 totals 15 residues. The CDR3 reads CASSPPGSGANVLTF. The part of the CDR3 DNA that was read is TGTGCCAGCAGCCCCCCCGGCTCTGGGGCCAACGTC. The whole variable domain, filled in from reference TRBV5-5 and TRBJ2-6, reads DAGVTQSPTHLIKTRGQQVTLRCSPISGHKSVSWYQQVLGQGPQFIFQYYEKEERGRGNFPDRFSARQFPNYSSELNVNALLLGDSALYLCASSPPGSGANVLTFGAGSRLTVL.

This clone was detected many times. The missing CDR3 end, 3 residues past where the read stops, is filled in from the germline J gene. The chain recombines TRBV6-1 with TRBJ2-1; 8 bases agree with TRBD2. The germline V gene has CDR1 MNHNS and CDR2 SASEGT. Trimming took 2 bases from V and 9 from J; bases not matched to a gene: 9. CDR3 length equals 15 residues. CDR3 sequence reads: CASSETGGGVGEQFF. The covered CDR3 bases are TGTGCCAGCAGTGAAACGGGGGGGGGCGTGGGTGAG.

There are many counts of this clone. The sequenced fragment ends 3 residues before the CDR3 boundary, so the rest is inferred from the germline J gene. Distinct nucleotide sequences in the sample also encode this CDR3. The gene calls are TRBV19 and TRBJ2-3; TRBD2 is a possible D gene (5 bases). This CDR3 region has 14 residues. The germline V and J ends were trimmed by 8 bases and 0 bases, with 12 bases remaining between them. Germline V gives CDR1 LNHDA, CDR2 SQIVND (reference sequence). The CDR3 loop is CASQDSTSTDTQYF. The sequenced CDR3 bases are TGTGCCAGTCAGGACTCTACTAGCACAGATACG.

Judged by abundance, this clone is medium-sized. The DNA ends 3 residues before the CDR3 does, and the rest of the CDR3 is filled in from the germline J gene. V usage is TRBV18 and J usage is TRBJ1-2; 10 bases match TRBD1. The V gene's germline CDR1 is KGHSH and CDR2 LQKENI. CDR3 length: 15 amino acids. J gave up 4 bases and V 3 bases, and 5 bases lay outside the gene matches. CDR3: CASSPRQGAGYGYTF. CDR3 DNA, as far as it was read: TGTGCCAGCTCACCGCGACAGGGGGCTGGCTATGGC.

This clone was recorded many times. The read halts 3 residues ahead of the CDR3 end, with the missing end drawn from the germline J gene. The gene calls are TRBV2 and TRBJ2-1; no reliable D call. The CDR3 covers 14 residues. V lost 7 bases to trimming and J lost 0 bases, with 10 bases between them. CDR1 is SNHLY and CDR2 is FYNNEI in the germline V gene. The DNA read from the CDR3 is TGTGCCAGCACTCCAGCGAGCTCCTACAATGAG. The encoded protein is CASTPASSYNE. In full, the CDR3 is CASTPASSYNEQFF.

This clone was seen many times. The read comes to an end 3 residues before the CDR3 does, leaving the germline J gene to fill in the end. V gene TRBV4-2 combines with J gene TRBJ2-1, with TRBD2 matching over 11 bases. Trimming cost V 4 bases and J 4 bases; bases outside gene matches: 6. This CDR3 is 16 amino acids long. Germline assignment: CDR1 LGHNA and CDR2 YNFKEQ. CDR3 sequence reads: CASSRKTSGEYNEQFF. Partial CDR3 DNA: TGTGCCAGCAGCCGAAAGACTAGCGGGGAATACAATGAG.

Details on this clone: The read terminates 3 residues ahead of where the CDR3 ends, so the germline J gene completes it. The same CDR3 also results from other DNA sequences found in this sample. This chain uses TRBV19 with TRBJ2-3, with TRBD2 matching over 7 bases. Germline CDR1 and CDR2: LNHDA and SQIVND (reference sequence). The CDR3 contains 15 residues. Germline trimming cut 9 bases from V and 5 bases from J; bases unmatched to any gene: 14. The CDR3 DNA, read in part, is TGTGCCAGCAGGGAGCGGGGAGGTGAGGGAGATACG. The encoded protein is CASRERGGEGDT. The CDR3 reads in full as CASRERGGEGDTQYF.

The table lists this clone with a few counts. The read comes to an end 3 residues before the CDR3 does, leaving the germline J gene to fill in the end. This sequence joins TRBV7-3 and TRBJ2-1, with 11 positions matching TRBD2. The CDR3 consists of 16 residues. Per germline, CDR1 SGHTA and CDR2 FQGTGA. V was pared by 5 bases and J by 5 bases, with 8 bases of the junction left unmatched. The CDR3 bases that were read are TGTGCCAGCAGCCCCTATAGCGGGGGGGCGGACAATGAG. This gives the protein CASSPYSGGADNE. The whole CDR3 reads CASSPYSGGADNEQFF. Drawing the rest from reference TRBV7-3 and TRBJ2-1, the complete variable domain is GAGVSQTPSNKVTEKGKYVELRCDPISGHTALYWYRQSLGQGPEFLIYFQGTGAADDSGLPNDRFFAVRPEGSVSTLKIQRTERGDSAVYLCASSPYSGGADNEQFFGPGTRLTVL.

This clone came up a few times. The read terminates 3 residues ahead of where the CDR3 ends, so the germline J gene completes it. The chain has TRBV7-8 and TRBJ2-7; 9 bases align to TRBD1. The CDR3 is 13 amino acids. V shed 6 bases, J shed 4 bases, and the junction held 4 bases outside the gene matches. CDR1 is SGHVS, CDR2 FQNEAQ, per germline. CDR3 DNA (partial): TGTGCCAGCAGTCAACAGGGGGCTTACGAG. Translated, it gives CASSQQGAYE. Given in full, the CDR3 is CASSQQGAYEQYF. Supplemented by reference TRBV7-8 and TRBJ2-7, the full variable domain reads GAGVSQSPRYKVAKRGQDVALRCDPISGHVSLFWYQQALGQGPEFLTYFQNEAQLDKSGLPSDRFFAERPEGSVSTLKIQRTQQEDSAVYLCASSQQGAYEQYFGPGTRLTVT.

This clone was seen at least ten times. The read halts 3 residues ahead of the CDR3 end, with the missing end drawn from the germline J gene. This chain connects TRBV20-1 to TRBJ2-7; 8 nucleotides match TRBD2. This CDR3 spans 14 amino acids. Germline V lookup: CDR1 DFQATT, CDR2 SNEGSKA (reference sequence). V gave up 1 base and J gave up 4 bases; unmatched junction bases: 6. The CDR3 is CSARVSSGAYEQYF. Incomplete CDR3 DNA: TGCAGTGCTAGAGTGAGTAGCGGGGCTTACGAG.

This clone occurred a few times. With the read ending 3 residues before the CDR3 end, the germline J gene is used to fill in that end. The V and J genes are TRBV7-6 and TRBJ2-7; 11 positions match TRBD2. The CDR3 loop spans 16 amino acids. The V and J ends lost 5 bases and 2 bases, in that order; junction bases with no gene match: 8. CDR1 SGHVS and CDR2 FNYEAQ come from the germline V gene. The CDR3 sequence is CASSATLAGGTYEQYF. The CDR3 bases that were read are TGTGCCAGCAGCGCGACCCTAGCGGGGGGTACCTACGAG. Supplemented by reference TRBV7-6 and TRBJ2-7, the full variable domain reads GAGVSQSPRYKVTKRGQDVALRCDPISGHVSLYWYRQALGQGPEFLTYFNYEAQQDKSGLPNDRFSAERPEGSISTLTIQRTEQRDSAMYRCASSATLAGGTYEQYFGPGTRLTVT.

This clone was counted only a few times. The read stops 3 residues short of the end of the CDR3; the missing end is completed from the germline J gene. This chain joins TRBV2 and TRBJ2-1; 9 bases line up with TRBD1. CDR1 SNHLY and CDR2 FYNNEI come from the germline V gene. The trim removed 6 bases at V and 8 bases at J, leaving 8 bases unmatched. CDR3 length equals 14 residues. This CDR3 is CASRPTGTGYEQFF. The CDR3 bases that were read are TGTGCCAGCAGACCCACCGGGACAGGGTATGAG.

This clone was recorded at least ten times. The CDR3 end lies 3 residues beyond the end of the read and is filled in from the germline J gene. The J gene is TRBJ2-7, the V gene TRBV7-3; 9 nucleotides line up with TRBD2. V dropped 5 bases and J dropped 4; count of bases not matched to a gene: 9. CDR1 is SGHTA, CDR2 FQGTGA, per germline. This CDR3 comprises 15 residues. The covered CDR3 bases are TGTGCCAGCAGCCTTAGCGGGGGTCCGGGGTACGAG. It yields the protein CASSLSGGPGYE. The full CDR3 protein is CASSLSGGPGYEQYF.